One and the same sample provided the 24 T cell receptor beta chains below, sequenced in a study of metastatic and nonmetastatic thyroid tumors. MiXCR re-clonotyped the PCR reads for TCRdb. The repertoire includes tens of thousands of clones, about 12% of them detected once, and roughly 6.2% sits in the top ten. Among the patients, none had received any treatment before thyroid surgery. Sequenced: blood. These receptors came from a male donor with papillary thyroid cancer or a benign thyroid nodule (not recorded which). Some clones in this sample may be carry-over from other donors' samples.

Relative to its sample, this clone is medium-sized. The chain employs TRBV12-3 or TRBV12-4 and TRBJ2-7; D may be TRBD1 (5 bases). The CDR3 is 13 amino acids. The ends were cut back, 4 bases at V and 3 bases at J, with 10 bases in the middle. As DNA, the CDR3 is TGTGCCAGCAGTTCACAGGACCACTACGAGCAGTACTTC. Encoded protein: CASSSQDHYEQYF.

This clone was detected many times. The rearrangement links TRBV19 to TRBJ2-1; 10 bases map to TRBD2. V shed 0 bases and J 4 bases; nucleotides not matched to a gene: 3. The CDR3 is 16 amino acids. Germline values: CDR1 LNHDA, CDR2 SQIVND (reference sequence). CDR3 bases: TGTGCCAGTAGTATAGAGTCACTAGCGGGGTACAATGAGCAGTTCTTC. Translating gives CASSIESLAGYNEQFF.

Ten or more counts support this clone. The J gene is TRBJ2-3, the V gene TRBV28, with a weak D call TRBD2 (6 bases). The germline V and J ends were trimmed by 6 bases and 4 bases, with 14 bases remaining between them. Germline lookup yields CDR1 MDHEN and CDR2 SYDVKM. The CDR3 consists of 14 residues. In DNA form, the CDR3 reads TGTGCCAGCAGCCTCCGACTAGTTGCAGATACGCAGTATTTT. It codes for CASSLRLVADTQYF.

The chain carries TRBV20-1 and TRBJ1-5; D may be TRBD1 (5 bases). This CDR3 comprises 15 residues. Between the trimmed V and J ends, which lost 5 bases and 0 bases, there was a span of 14 bases. Germline CDR1 and CDR2: DFQATT and SNEGSKA (reference sequence). CDR3: CSAAGRQFSNQPQHF. CDR3 coding DNA: TGCAGTGCTGCAGGGAGACAGTTTAGCAATCAGCCCCAGCATTTT.

This clone counts as medium-sized. The gene calls are TRBV6-2 or TRBV6-3 and TRBJ1-5; weak D call: TRBD1 (5 bases). This CDR3 spans 17 amino acids. Germline V lookup: CDR1 MNHEY, CDR2 SVGEGT. Trimming cost V 5 bases and J 1 base, with 18 bases left between them. For the CDR3, the DNA is TGTGCCAGCAGTGGCGCGCAGGGTAAGATGAGCAATCAGCCCCAGCATTTT. Its translation is CASSGAQGKMSNQPQHF.

The chain carries TRBV20-1 and TRBJ1-5; D not certain. From germline, CDR1 is DFQATT and CDR2 SNEGSKA (reference sequence). The CDR3 is 16 residues long. Trimming stripped 2 bases from V and 2 bases from J, with 16 bases between. The CDR3 protein is CSARSSWTAGNQPQHF. DNA of the CDR3: TGCAGTGCTAGATCGTCATGGACCGCGGGCAATCAGCCCCAGCATTTT.

This clone has a count of ten or more. This rearrangement joins TRBV29-1 to TRBJ2-3, with 8 bases aligning to TRBD2. Germline CDR1 is SQVTM and CDR2 is ANQGSEA. Trimming removed 3 bases from V and 0 bases from J; junction bases left unmatched: 5. The CDR3 is made up of 15 amino acids. CDR3 nucleotides: TGCAGCGTTGAGGAACTAGCGGCGAGCACAGATACGCAGTATTTT. As protein: CSVEELAASTDTQYF.

The rearrangement joins TRBV19 to TRBJ2-1; perhaps TRBD2 as D (6 bases). The CDR3 covers 17 residues. V lost 8 bases and J 0 bases, leaving 20 bases between the germline ends. The germline V gene has CDR1 LNHDA and CDR2 SQIVND (reference sequence). This CDR3 is CASQRRGGTSSYNEQFF. CDR3 nucleotides: TGTGCCAGTCAACGGAGGGGCGGTACTAGCTCCTACAATGAGCAGTTCTTC.

This clone was recorded at least ten times. CDR3 sequence: CASSNGQGGDTQYF. The CDR3 coding sequence is TGTGCCAGCAGCAACGGACAGGGGGGAGATACGCAGTATTTT. V gene TRBV7-9 combines with J gene TRBJ2-3; 10 positions agree with TRBD1. The CDR3 loop spans 14 amino acids. Germline loops: CDR1 SEHNR, CDR2 FQNEAQ (reference sequence). Trimming at V came to 5 bases and at J to 5 bases, leaving 4 bases not matched to a gene.

By frequency in the sample, this clone is medium-sized. The rearrangement uses TRBV27 and TRBJ2-2; possibly TRBD2 for D (6 bases). V was clipped by 3 bases and J by 4 bases, with 9 bases between them. Per germline, CDR1 MNHEY and CDR2 SMNVEV (reference sequence). The CDR3 covers 14 residues. CDR3 sequence (DNA): TGTGCCAGCAGTTTTGGGGGAGGCACCGGGGAGCTGTTTTTT. The encoded protein is CASSFGGGTGELFF.

The CDR3: CASSLLLGQGPYEQYF. In nucleotides, the CDR3 is TGTGCCAGCAGCTTGCTCCTCGGCCAGGGACCCTACGAGCAGTACTTC. V and J are TRBV5-8 and TRBJ2-7, with D perhaps matching TRBD1 or TRBD2 (5 bases each). This CDR3 is built from 16 residues. Germline V gives CDR1 SGHTS, CDR2 YDEGEE. V lost 1 base and J lost 2, with 16 bases in between.

This clone has ten or more counts. This chain joins TRBV7-9 and TRBJ1-5; D call uncertain. With 2 bases removed from V and 7 bases from J, the gap between germline ends came to 12 bases. Germline CDR1 and CDR2: SEHNR and FQNEAQ (reference sequence). This CDR3 spans 14 amino acids. The CDR3 coding sequence is TGTGCCAGCAGCTTAACGGGGTATGGGCAGCCCCAGCATTTT. Protein: CASSLTGYGQPQHF.

This clone was found many times. V usage is TRBV28 and J usage is TRBJ1-1; D unresolved. Trimming shortened V by 10 bases and J by 5 bases, and 17 bases separated the two germline ends. The germline gives CDR1 MDHEN, CDR2 SYDVKM. The CDR3 consists of 13 residues. The CDR3 DNA reads as TGTGCCATCCGACCCCCTTCGGGAACTGAAGCTTTCTTT. This encodes CAIRPPSGTEAFF.

Many counts were recorded for this clone. This chain joins TRBV2 and TRBJ1-1; D gene uncertain. The ends were cut back, 2 bases at V and 2 bases at J, with 9 bases in the middle. CDR3 size: 14 residues. Germline V CDR1 and CDR2: SNHLY, FYNNEI. The CDR3 bases are TGTGCCAGCAGTGAAAGGTGGGGTAACACTGAAGCTTTCTTT. Protein: CASSERWGNTEAFF. Full variable domain (outside the CDR3, taken from reference TRBV2 and TRBJ1-1): EPEVTQTPSHQVTQMGQEVILRCVPISNHLYFYWYRQILGQKVEFLVSFYNNEISEKSEIFDDQFSVERPDGSNFTLKIRSTKLEDSAMYFCASSERWGNTEAFFGQGTRLTVV.

This clone was recorded once. The CDR3 here is CSARDLLAGGTQYF. In DNA form, the CDR3 reads TGCAGTGCTAGAGATTTACTAGCGGGTGGAACGCAGTATTTT. V and J are TRBV20-1 and TRBJ2-3; 9 bases are a match to TRBD2. The germline V gene has CDR1 DFQATT and CDR2 SNEGSKA (reference sequence). The V segment lost 0 bases and the J segment 9 bases; nucleotides outside the gene matches: 7. The CDR3 runs 14 residues.

This clone was observed a few times. One end of the junction does not line up with germline, which may come from a read error. The rearrangement links TRBV12-3 or TRBV12-4 to TRBJ1-2, with 7 bases that match TRBD1. The length of the CDR3 is 16 residues. CDR3: CAGSLAFGQDNYGYTF. In nucleotides, the CDR3 is TGTGCCGGCAGTTTGGCCTTCGGACAGGATAACTATGGCTACACCTTC.

By sample share, this clone is medium-sized. The J gene is TRBJ2-7, the V gene TRBV6-1; D may be TRBD2 (7 bases). Trimming stripped 9 bases from V and 3 bases from J, with 18 bases between. This CDR3 has 14 residues. The V gene's germline CDR1 is MNHNS and CDR2 SASEGT. CDR3 amino acids: CASQVTGLDYEQYF. The CDR3 coding sequence is TGTGCCAGTCAGGTGACAGGACTAGACTACGAGCAGTACTTC.

CDR3 coding DNA: TGTGCCAGCAGCTTGGGGGACAGGGCGTACGAGCAGTACTTC. This translates into CASSLGDRAYEQYF. The chain carries TRBV5-4 and TRBJ2-7; 9 bases are a match to TRBD1. This CDR3 contains 14 residues. CDR1 and CDR2 from the germline V gene are SGHNT and YYREEE (reference sequence). The ends lost 0 bases at V and 4 bases at J; junction bases unmatched: 2. Variable domain in full (rest from reference TRBV5-4 and TRBJ2-7): ETGVTQSPTHLIKTRGQQVTLRCSSQSGHNTVSWYQQALGQGPQFIFQYYREEENGRGNFPPRFSGLQFPNYSSELNVNALELDDSALYLCASSLGDRAYEQYFGPGTRLTVT.

There are many counts of this clone. This chain uses TRBV4-2 with TRBJ2-1; D is undetermined. The V end lost 0 bases, the J end lost 14 bases, and 20 bases lay between the germline ends. The CDR3 has 15 amino acids. Looked up from germline, CDR1 is LGHNA and CDR2 is YNFKEQ. The CDR3 DNA reads as TGTGCCAGCAGCCAAGATTTAACCCCTCCCCTGGTGGAGTTCTTC. It yields the protein CASSQDLTPPLVEFF.

This clone was recorded at least ten times. Other DNA sequences within the sample encode an identical CDR3. V and J are TRBV6-1 and TRBJ2-6; D is ambiguous. The length of the CDR3 is 14 residues. Germline V gene lookup returns CDR1 MNHNS and CDR2 SASEGT. V was pared by 6 bases and J by 6 bases, with 12 bases between. For the CDR3, the DNA is TGTGCCAGCAGCCCCGACTTGACGGCCAACGTCCTGACTTTC. Its protein is CASSPDLTANVLTF.

By share, this clone ranks as medium-sized. The rearrangement uses TRBV6-2 or TRBV6-3 and TRBJ2-2; TRBD1 might be the D (6 bases). The V end lost 4 bases, the J end lost 8 bases, and 8 bases lay between the germline ends. Germline assignment: CDR1 MNHEY and CDR2 SVGEGT. The CDR3 is 12 amino acids. The CDR3 sequence: CASSSGTGELFF. DNA for the CDR3: TGTGCCAGCAGTTCCGGGACAGGGGAGCTGTTTTTT.

This clone has a count of ten or more. The genes are TRBV4-2 and TRBJ2-3; 9 bases are a match to TRBD1. The germline V gene has CDR1 LGHNA and CDR2 YNFKEQ. The trim removed 6 bases at V and 0 bases at J, leaving 7 bases unmatched. The CDR3 totals 16 residues. CDR3 sequence (DNA): TGTGCCAGCAGTCACCCGGGACAGGGAAGCACAGATACGCAGTATTTT. It is translated as CASSHPGQGSTDTQYF.

This clone was recorded a few times. This chain joins TRBV27 and TRBJ2-1, with D perhaps TRBD2 (7 bases). Trimming shortened V by 4 bases and J by 6 bases, and 19 bases separated the two germline ends. CDR3 size: 16 residues. CDR1 is MNHEY and CDR2 is SMNVEV in the germline V gene (reference sequence). In DNA, the CDR3 is TGTGCCAGCAGTTCCCATAGCGCGGGGGCCGTCAATGAGCAGTTCTTC. The encoded protein is CASSSHSAGAVNEQFF.

V is TRBV6-1 and J is TRBJ2-5; D gene unclear. The germline V gene has CDR1 MNHNS and CDR2 SASEGT. The ends were cut back, 2 bases at V and 5 bases at J, with 9 bases in the middle. The CDR3 contains 13 residues. CDR3 sequence: CASSEKPAETQYF. In nucleotides, the CDR3 is TGTGCCAGCAGTGAAAAGCCGGCCGAGACCCAGTACTTC.